This T cell receptor (beta chain) was observed in a study of shared clonotypes between healthy human individuals. Trimming stripped 0 bases from V and 5 bases from J, with 12 bases between. The germline gives CDR1 SGDLS, CDR2 YYNGEE. The CDR3 extends over 15 amino acids. Assay used: immunoSEQ multiplex PCR; TCRdb lists only in-frame clones, some missing. The sample has a few million clones; 85% to 95% are singletons. The material sequenced was naive CD4+ T cells from PBMCs. The sample's subset: CD45RA+ positively selected. V is TRBV9 and J is TRBJ2-1, with D tentatively TRBD1 or TRBD2 (6 bases each). The origin of this receptor is a young man in good health. Some clones in this sample may be carry-over from other donors' samples. This chain's CDR3 is CASSVGGGHNNEQFF. For the CDR3, the DNA is TGTGCCAGCAGCGTAGGAGGGGGGCACAACAATGAGCAGTTCTTC.